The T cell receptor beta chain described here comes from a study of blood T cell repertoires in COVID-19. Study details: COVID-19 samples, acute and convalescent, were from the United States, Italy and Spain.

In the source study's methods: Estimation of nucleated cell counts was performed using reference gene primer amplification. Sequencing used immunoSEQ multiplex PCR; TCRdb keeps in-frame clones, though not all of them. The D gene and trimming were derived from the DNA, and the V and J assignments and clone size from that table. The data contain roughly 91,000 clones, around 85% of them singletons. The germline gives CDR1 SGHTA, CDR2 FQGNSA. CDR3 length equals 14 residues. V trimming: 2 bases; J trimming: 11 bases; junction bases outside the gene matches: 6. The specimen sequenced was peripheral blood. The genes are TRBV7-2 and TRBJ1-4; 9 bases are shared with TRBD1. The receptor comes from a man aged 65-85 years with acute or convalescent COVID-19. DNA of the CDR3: TGTGCCAGCAGCTTACAAAGACAGGGGGAGAAACTGTTTTTT. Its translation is CASSLQRQGEKLFF.